This entry lists 23 T cell receptor beta chains sequenced from one sample in a study of T-cell memory formation after mild COVID-19. One entry per CDR3 protein, called by TCRdb with MiXCR from the 5' RACE reads. The sample consists of under 200,000 distinct CDR3 sequences, under 14% of them appearing once. Specimen: PBMCs or a T cell subset sorted from them (not recorded which). The receptors were gathered from a man aged 18 to 35 who had mild COVID-19 (a few samples of this study predate the infection). Cell type and time point are not known.

This chain joins TRBV12-3 or TRBV12-4 and TRBJ2-2; maybe TRBD2 (6 bases). The CDR3 is 15 residues long. The V and J ends lost 5 bases and 4 bases respectively, with 14 bases between them. The CDR3 protein is CASSPRGSSTGELFF. The CDR3 DNA follows: TGTGCCAGCAGTCCCCGGGGGTCGAGCACCGGGGAGCTGTTTTTT.

This clonotype was detected only a few times. The germline gene is not matched at one end of the junction; a read error may be the cause. The chain uses TRBV20-1 and TRBJ2-3; unclear D gene. Germline V gene sequence: CDR1 DFQATT, CDR2 SNEGSKA (reference sequence). The CDR3 length is 14 residues. CDR3 residues: CSVRLTASTDTQYF. The CDR3 DNA is TGCAGTGTTAGACTTACCGCAAGCACAGATACGCAGTATTTT.

The CDR3 loop reads CSARLGAQETQYF. DNA for the CDR3: TGCAGTGCTAGGTTGGGGGCCCAAGAGACCCAGTACTTC. This chain joins TRBV20-1 and TRBJ2-5; D might be TRBD1 (6 bases). This CDR3 comprises 13 residues. V lost 3 bases and J lost 1, with 9 bases in between. Germline CDR1 and CDR2: DFQATT and SNEGSKA (reference sequence).

There are a few counts of this clonotype. The chain links TRBV6-2 or TRBV6-3 to TRBJ2-5; possibly TRBD2 for D (6 bases). Trimming removed 8 bases from V and 10 bases from J, with 17 bases in between. This CDR3 has 12 amino acids. The germline V gene has CDR1 MNHEY and CDR2 SVGEGT. The CDR3: CASRTSPWGQYF. CDR3 coding DNA: TGTGCCAGCCGTACTAGCCCCTGGGGCCAGTACTTC.

The chain is built from TRBV4-1 and TRBJ2-5; possibly TRBD1 for D (6 bases). V dropped 0 bases and J dropped 4 bases, with 12 bases sitting between them. Per germline, CDR1 MGHRA and CDR2 YSYEKL. CDR3 size: 15 residues. CDR3 in amino acids: CASSQEGRGLETQYF. CDR3 DNA sequence: TGCGCCAGCAGCCAAGAGGGCAGGGGCTTAGAGACCCAGTACTTC.

This clonotype has only a few counts. The genes are TRBV9 and TRBJ2-3, with TRBD1 matching over 8 bases. The germline CDR1 and CDR2 sequences are SGDLS and YYNGEE. The CDR3 sequence is 13 residues long. Losses at the gene ends were 4 bases for V and 9 bases for J; bases not matched to a gene: 7. CDR3 in DNA: TGTGCCAGCAGCACCCAACGACAGGGGACGCAGTATTTT. The encoded protein is CASSTQRQGTQYF.

V gene TRBV18 combines with J gene TRBJ1-2; D ambiguous. Trimming took 3 bases from V and 5 from J, leaving 22 bases between them. Germline CDR1 reads KGHSH; CDR2 reads LQKENI. This CDR3 comprises 17 residues. CDR3 residues: CASSPVDPPSRGYGYTF. CDR3 DNA sequence: TGTGCCAGCTCACCGGTTGACCCCCCAAGTCGGGGTTATGGCTACACCTTC.

V and J are TRBV7-3 and TRBJ1-5, with a tentative D call TRBD1 (6 bases). The germline CDR1 and CDR2 sequences are SGHTA and FQGTGA. CDR3 length equals 13 residues. V lost 6 bases and J lost 6, with 12 bases in between. In DNA, the CDR3 is TGTGCCAGCAGTGGGGGCGTGGGTCAGCCCCAGCATTTT. Its translation is CASSGGVGQPQHF. Combining the CDR3 with reference TRBV7-3 and TRBJ1-5 gives the whole variable domain GAGVSQTPSNKVTEKGKYVELRCDPISGHTALYWYRQSLGQGPEFLIYFQGTGAADDSGLPNDRFFAVRPEGSVSTLKIQRTERGDSAVYLCASSGGVGQPQHFGDGTRLSIL.

This clonotype has a handful of counts. The rearrangement uses TRBV5-4 and TRBJ2-6; D remains ambiguous. Per the germline V gene, CDR1 is SGHNT and CDR2 is YYREEE (reference sequence). This CDR3 is 15 amino acids long. V lost 4 bases to trimming and J lost 0 bases, with 8 bases between them. Written as DNA, the CDR3 is TGTGCCAGCAGCCCCAGTAGCTCTGGGGCCAACGTCCTGACTTTC. It translates to CASSPSSSGANVLTF.

The chain has TRBV6-1 and TRBJ2-7; D may be TRBD1 (6 bases). The CDR3 is made up of 12 amino acids. Deletions cut 7 bases from V and 2 bases from J, with 9 bases between. CDR1 and CDR2 from the germline V gene are MNHNS and SASEGT. CDR3 bases: TGTGCCAGCAATAACAGGGCCTACGAGCAGTACTTC. Protein: CASNNRAYEQYF.

This chain joins TRBV4-3 and TRBJ2-7; possible D gene TRBD1, 5 bases. Trimming took 2 bases from V and 2 from J, leaving 16 bases between them. There are 16 residues in the CDR3. Germline CDR1 and CDR2: LGHNA and YSLEER. The CDR3 nucleotides are TGCGCCAGCAGCCAAAGATCGAACACAGGAGCCTACGAGCAGTACTTC. Translation: CASSQRSNTGAYEQYF.

The sample holds a few counts of this clonotype. The rearrangement joins TRBV5-4 to TRBJ2-5; D perhaps matches TRBD2 (6 bases). CDR1 and CDR2 (germline): SGHNT, YYREEE (reference sequence). Deletions cut 2 bases from V and 4 bases from J, with 15 bases between. This CDR3 has 15 residues. CDR3 in amino acids: CASSFTRGGVETQYF. CDR3 DNA: TGTGCCAGCAGCTTTACGAGGGGCGGGGTAGAGACCCAGTACTTC.

V and J are TRBV24-1 and TRBJ1-5, with D unresolved. Germline CDR1 is KGHDR and CDR2 is SFDVKD. Trimming removed 6 bases from V and 0 bases from J, with 5 bases in between. CDR3 length: 13 residues. The CDR3 loop is CATSPGSNQPQHF. Written as DNA, the CDR3 is TGTGCCACCAGTCCAGGTAGCAATCAGCCCCAGCATTTT.

This rearrangement joins TRBV7-9 to TRBJ1-5; D is ambiguous. The germline gives CDR1 SEHNR, CDR2 FQNEAQ (reference sequence). V was cut by 1 base and J by 7 bases, with 11 bases left in between. The CDR3 has 14 residues. The CDR3 sequence: CASSLGGGLQPQHF. The CDR3 DNA sequence: TGTGCCAGCAGCTTAGGGGGAGGGCTCCAGCCCCAGCATTTT. Looking up the rest from reference TRBV7-9 and TRBJ1-5 gives the full variable domain: DTGVSQNPRHKITKRGQNVTFRCDPISEHNRLYWYRQTLGQGPEFLTYFQNEAQLEKSRLLSDRFSAERPKGSFSTLEIQRTEQGDSAMYLCASSLGGGLQPQHFGDGTRLSIL.

This clonotype appeared a few times. CDR3 sequence (DNA): TGCGCCAGCAGCTTGAGGGGGGCGGCCAGAACCGGGGAGCTGTTTTTT. Encoded protein: CASSLRGAARTGELFF. The V gene is TRBV5-1, the J gene TRBJ2-2; D possibly matches TRBD1 or TRBD2 (6 bases each). The CDR3 covers 16 residues. The ends were cut back, 1 base at V and 5 bases at J, with 15 bases in the middle. Germline CDR1 and CDR2: SGHRS and YFSETQ.

V and J are TRBV29-1 and TRBJ2-4; the match to TRBD2 covers 14 bases. CDR3 size: 16 residues. Trimming at V came to 8 bases and at J to 5 bases, leaving 11 bases not matched to a gene. Germline CDR1 reads SQVTM; CDR2 reads ANQGSEA. The CDR3 here is CSYCRGTSGGENIQYF. CDR3 DNA: TGCAGCTACTGTCGGGGGACTAGCGGGGGAGAAAACATTCAGTACTTC.

Many counts were recorded for this clonotype. The rearrangement links TRBV24-1 to TRBJ2-7, with a weak D call TRBD1 (6 bases). V lost 8 bases and J lost 0, with 13 bases in between. Germline V gives CDR1 KGHDR, CDR2 SFDVKD. CDR3 length equals 14 residues. The DNA of the CDR3 is TGTGCCACCAATAGCCGGGACATCTCCTACGAGCAGTACGTC. It specifies CATNSRDISYEQYV.

This clonotype was recorded many times. This sequence joins TRBV20-1 and TRBJ2-1, with a possible D match to TRBD2 (7 bases). V was clipped by 8 bases and J by 9 bases, with 23 bases between them. CDR1 and CDR2 (germline): DFQATT, SNEGSKA (reference sequence). The CDR3 consists of 14 residues. In DNA, the CDR3 is TGCAGTATGATTAGCGTGGGGGGGGCAGGTGAGCAGTTCTTC. Its translation is CSMISVGGAGEQFF.

This clonotype occurred a few times. The rearrangement uses TRBV6-6 and TRBJ2-7; D is unresolved. The CDR3 extends over 13 amino acids. With 7 bases removed from V and 3 bases from J, the gap between germline ends came to 13 bases. Germline loops: CDR1 MNHNY, CDR2 SVGAGI (reference sequence). The CDR3 coding sequence is TGTGCCAGCACTCGCGCACCTCTCTACGAGCAGTACTTC. It translates to CASTRAPLYEQYF.

V is TRBV5-1 and J is TRBJ2-7; 8 positions agree with TRBD1. Germline CDR1 reads SGHRS; CDR2 reads YFSETQ. V trimming: 4 bases; J trimming: 4 bases; junction bases outside the gene matches: 7. This CDR3 region has 14 residues. Here the CDR3 DNA reads TGCGCCAGCAGCCCCGCGGGACAGGAATACGAGCAGTACTTC. Protein product: CASSPAGQEYEQYF.

The rearrangement joins TRBV24-1 to TRBJ2-1; D tentatively reads TRBD1 or TRBD2 (5 bases each). Per the germline V gene, CDR1 is KGHDR and CDR2 is SFDVKD. This CDR3 is built from 18 residues. The V gene lost 4 bases and the J gene lost 2 bases, with 20 bases spanning the gap. The CDR3: CATSDRIGAEGAYNEQFF. CDR3 nucleotides: TGTGCCACCAGTGACCGAATCGGGGCCGAGGGTGCCTACAATGAGCAGTTCTTC.

The V call is TRBV7-2, the J call TRBJ2-3; the match to TRBD2 covers 9 bases. CDR1 SGHTA and CDR2 FQGNSA come from the germline V gene. V was pared by 5 bases and J by 6 bases, with 12 bases of the junction left unmatched. The CDR3 is 16 amino acids. CDR3 in DNA: TGTGCCAGCAGCACACCCGCGGGGGGGGTAAGGGATACGCAGTATTTT. Translation: CASSTPAGGVRDTQYF.

This clonotype was observed a few times. The CDR3 loop reads CASSLALALGGGDTQYF. In nucleotides, the CDR3 is TGTGCCAGCAGTTTAGCGCTAGCCCTCGGGGGTGGAGATACGCAGTATTTT. J is TRBJ2-3 and V is TRBV12-3 or TRBV12-4, with TRBD2 as a possible D gene (6 bases). CDR3 length: 17 amino acids. With 0 bases removed from V and 5 bases from J, the gap between germline ends came to 18 bases.